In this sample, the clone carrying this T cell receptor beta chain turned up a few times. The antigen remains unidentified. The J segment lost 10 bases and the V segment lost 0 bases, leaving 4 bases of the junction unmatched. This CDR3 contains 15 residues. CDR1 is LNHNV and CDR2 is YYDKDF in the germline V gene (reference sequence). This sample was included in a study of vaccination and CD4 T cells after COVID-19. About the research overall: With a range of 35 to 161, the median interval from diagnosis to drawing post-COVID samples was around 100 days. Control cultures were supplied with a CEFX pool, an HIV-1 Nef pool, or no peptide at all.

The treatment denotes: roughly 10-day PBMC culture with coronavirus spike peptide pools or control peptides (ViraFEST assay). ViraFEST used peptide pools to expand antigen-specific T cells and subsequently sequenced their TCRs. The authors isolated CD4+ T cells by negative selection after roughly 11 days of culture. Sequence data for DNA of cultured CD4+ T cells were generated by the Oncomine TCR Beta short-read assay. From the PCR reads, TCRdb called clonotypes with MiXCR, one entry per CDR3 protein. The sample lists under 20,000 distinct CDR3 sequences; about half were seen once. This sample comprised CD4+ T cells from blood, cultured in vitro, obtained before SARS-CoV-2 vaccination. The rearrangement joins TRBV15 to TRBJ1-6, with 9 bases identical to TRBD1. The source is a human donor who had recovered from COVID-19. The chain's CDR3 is CATSRDQDRGSPLHF. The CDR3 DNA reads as TGTGCCACCAGCAGAGATCAGGACAGGGGCTCACCCCTCCACTTT.